A selection of T cell receptor beta chains follows, all from one sample in a study of OX40 agonist ivuxolimab in advanced cancers. Data came from immunoSEQ multiplex PCR; TCRdb stores just in-frame clones and leaves some out. The sample consists of about 70,000 clones, around 83% of them appearing once. The sample here was CD4+ or CD8+ T cells sorted from blood, taken in a trial of the OX40 agonist ivuxolimab. These receptors came from an adult with an advanced solid tumor such as melanoma, head and neck, liver or kidney cancer. The CDR3 runs from the conserved cysteine through the conserved F or W. The D gene is left open where the match is weak. Some rows have no size entry. The others give once, few or many, or a class for an expanded clone.

j_gene,d_gene,abundance,v_gene,CDR3aa,CDR3nt
TRBJ2-5,NA,NA,TRBV2,CASSLDWTEETQYF,TGTGCCAGCAGCCTCGACTGGACAGAAGAGACCCAGTACTTC
TRBJ1-4,NA,NA,TRBV7-8,CASSLGTDPLNEKLFF,TGTGCCAGCAGCTTAGGGACAGACCCCCTAAATGAAAAACTGTTTTTT
TRBJ1-1,NA,few,TRBV30,CAWSWGNTEAFF,TGTGCCTGGAGTTGGGGGAACACTGAAGCTTTCTTT
TRBJ1-1,TRBD1,NA,TRBV7-3,CASSLGTGGLGTEAFF,TGTGCCAGCAGCTTAGGGACAGGGGGATTAGGCACTGAAGCTTTCTTT
TRBJ2-7,NA,NA,TRBV19,CASSIVEGRYEQYF,TGTGCCAGTAGTATAGTAGAGGGGAGATACGAGCAGTACTTC
TRBJ2-3,NA,NA,TRBV7-9,CASSSSGSTDTQYF,TGTGCCAGCAGCTCCTCAGGGAGCACAGATACGCAGTATTTT
TRBJ2-7,TRBD1,NA,TRBV9,CASSGRTGSHEQYF,TGTGCCAGCAGCGGCCGGACAGGGAGTCACGAGCAGTACTTC
TRBJ2-1,NA,once,TRBV10-2,CASSDGYNEQFF,TGCGCCAGCAGTGATGGATACAATGAGCAGTTCTTC
TRBJ2-2,TRBD1,NA,TRBV19,CASSPRTGGGITGELFF,TGTGCCAGTAGTCCCCGGACAGGGGGCGGTATCACCGGGGAGCTGTTTTTT
TRBJ2-2,TRBD2,NA,TRBV5-1,CASSNPSGGNTGELFF,TGCGCCAGCAGCAACCCTAGCGGGGGAAACACCGGGGAGCTGTTTTTT
TRBJ1-5,NA,NA,TRBV9,CASSRGGNQPQHF,TGTGCCAGCAGTAGGGGGGGCAATCAGCCCCAGCATTTT